The rows below give T cell receptor beta chains drawn from one sample of a study of CD8+CD57+ T cells in acquired aplastic anemia. TCRdb called the reads again in MiXCR, with one record for every CDR3 protein. The sample yields about 190,000 distinct CDR3 sequences, roughly half seen once. Sequencing input: sorted CD4+, CD8+, or CD8+CD57+ T cells (not recorded which) from PBMCs. The receptor set was obtained from a human donor in good health, serving as a control. Each CDR3 is given with its conserved first and last residue. Rows give clone size only sometimes, using once, few, many, or a class for an expanded clone.

CDR3 protein: CASSWTGVHGYTF
clone size: NA
V gene: TRBV5-1
J gene: TRBJ1-2

CDR3 protein: CASSPGQPPLRGDEQFF
clone size: NA
V gene: TRBV5-1
J gene: TRBJ2-1

CDR3 protein: CASIKTGGFGYTF
clone size: NA
V gene: TRBV25-1
J gene: TRBJ1-2

CDR3 protein: CASSRLSNRYSNQPQHF
clone size: many
V gene: TRBV4-1
J gene: TRBJ1-5

CDR3 protein: CASSEVGRLQETQYF
clone size: many
V gene: TRBV25-1
J gene: TRBJ2-5

CDR3 protein: CASRYRDQPQHF
clone size: many
V gene: TRBV6-6
J gene: TRBJ1-5

CDR3 protein: CASSDRQGEKAFF
clone size: NA
V gene: TRBV7-2
J gene: TRBJ1-1

CDR3 protein: CASSHGQASGANVLTF
clone size: NA
V gene: TRBV9
J gene: TRBJ2-6

CDR3 protein: CSVEDLQQNYGYTF
clone size: NA
V gene: TRBV29-1
J gene: TRBJ1-2

CDR3 protein: CATSTGGTGELFF
clone size: NA
V gene: TRBV15
J gene: TRBJ2-2

CDR3 protein: CASSTTPGTGDSGELFF
clone size: NA
V gene: TRBV19
J gene: TRBJ2-2

CDR3 protein: CASSFVQGAYSPLHF
clone size: NA
V gene: TRBV7-9
J gene: TRBJ1-6

CDR3 protein: CASSLRQGTIEAFF
clone size: many
V gene: TRBV7-2
J gene: TRBJ1-1

CDR3 protein: CATSREGETQYF
clone size: NA
V gene: TRBV15
J gene: TRBJ2-5

CDR3 protein: CATSTYYEQYF
clone size: many
V gene: TRBV15
J gene: TRBJ2-7

CDR3 protein: CASSPNPATGGGSPLHF
clone size: NA
V gene: TRBV7-2
J gene: TRBJ1-6

CDR3 protein: CARPLQDEYF
clone size: few
V gene: TRBV5-1
J gene: TRBJ2-5

CDR3 protein: CASSLDRTKQFF
clone size: NA
V gene: TRBV7-8
J gene: TRBJ2-1

CDR3 protein: CSVRGQFYNSPLHF
clone size: NA
V gene: TRBV20-1
J gene: TRBJ1-6

CDR3 protein: CASSFRGIGMNTEAFF
clone size: many
V gene: TRBV27
J gene: TRBJ1-1

CDR3 protein: CASSLARHPGTDTQYF
clone size: once
V gene: TRBV5-6
J gene: TRBJ2-3

CDR3 protein: CASSYQGSNQPQHF
clone size: many
V gene: TRBV25-1
J gene: TRBJ1-5

CDR3 protein: CASSPQPGGGETQYF
clone size: many
V gene: TRBV7-3
J gene: TRBJ2-5

CDR3 protein: CASSLNGHRYEQYF
clone size: NA
V gene: TRBV5-1
J gene: TRBJ2-7

CDR3 protein: CASSLEGRDYGYTF
clone size: NA
V gene: TRBV7-3
J gene: TRBJ1-2

CDR3 protein: CASSRSSTSGGWETQYF
clone size: many
V gene: TRBV4-1
J gene: TRBJ2-5

CDR3 protein: CASSTRTGLSYEQYF
clone size: NA
V gene: TRBV7-2
J gene: TRBJ2-7

CDR3 protein: CATSRDPPGSVFSSPLHF
clone size: NA
V gene: TRBV15
J gene: TRBJ1-6

CDR3 protein: CSKADQGTYEQYF
clone size: NA
V gene: TRBV29-1
J gene: TRBJ2-7